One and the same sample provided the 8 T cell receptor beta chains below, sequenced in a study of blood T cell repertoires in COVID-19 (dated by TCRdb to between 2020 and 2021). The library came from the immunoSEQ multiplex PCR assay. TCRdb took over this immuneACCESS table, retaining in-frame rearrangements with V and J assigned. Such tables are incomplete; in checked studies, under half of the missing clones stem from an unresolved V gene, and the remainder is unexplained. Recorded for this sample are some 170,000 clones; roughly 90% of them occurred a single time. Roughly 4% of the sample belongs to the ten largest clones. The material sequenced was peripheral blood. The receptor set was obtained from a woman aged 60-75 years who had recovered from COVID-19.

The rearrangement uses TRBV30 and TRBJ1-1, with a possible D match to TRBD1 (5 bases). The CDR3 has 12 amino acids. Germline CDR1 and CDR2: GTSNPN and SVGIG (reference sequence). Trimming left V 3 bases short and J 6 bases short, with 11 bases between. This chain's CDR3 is CAWSGSGAEAFF. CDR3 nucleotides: TGTGCCTGGAGCGGGTCGGGGGCTGAAGCTTTCTTT.

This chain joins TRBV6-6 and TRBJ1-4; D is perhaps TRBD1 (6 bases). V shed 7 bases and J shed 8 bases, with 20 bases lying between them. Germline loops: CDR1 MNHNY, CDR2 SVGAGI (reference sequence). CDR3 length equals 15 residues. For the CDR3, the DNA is TGTGCCAGCAACCTCGACAGGCCCGGGCAGGAAAAACTGTTTTTT. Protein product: CASNLDRPGQEKLFF.

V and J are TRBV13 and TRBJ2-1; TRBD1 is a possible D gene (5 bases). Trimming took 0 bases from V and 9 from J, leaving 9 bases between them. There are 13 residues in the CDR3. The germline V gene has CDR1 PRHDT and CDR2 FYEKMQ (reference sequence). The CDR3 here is CASSLGQAGEQFF. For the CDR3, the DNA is TGTGCCAGCAGCTTAGGACAGGCCGGTGAGCAGTTCTTC. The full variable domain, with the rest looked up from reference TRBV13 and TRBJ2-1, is AAGVIQSPRHLIKEKRETATLKCYPIPRHDTVYWYQQGPGQDPQFLISFYEKMQSDKGSIPDRFSAQQFSDYHSELNMSSLELGDSALYFCASSLGQAGEQFFGPGTRLTVL.

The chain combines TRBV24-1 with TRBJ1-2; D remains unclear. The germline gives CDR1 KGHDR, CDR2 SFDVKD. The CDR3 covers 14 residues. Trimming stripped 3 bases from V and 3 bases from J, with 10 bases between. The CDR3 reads CATSDGVGYYGYTF. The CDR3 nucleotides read TGTGCCACCAGTGATGGAGTAGGCTACTATGGCTACACCTTC.

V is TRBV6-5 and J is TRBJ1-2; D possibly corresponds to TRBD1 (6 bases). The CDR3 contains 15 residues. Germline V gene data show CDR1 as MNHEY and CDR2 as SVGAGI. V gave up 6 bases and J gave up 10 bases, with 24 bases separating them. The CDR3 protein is CASSTDGGARGYYTF. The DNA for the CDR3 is TGTGCCAGCAGCACCGACGGGGGGGCGCGGGGTTACTACACCTTC.

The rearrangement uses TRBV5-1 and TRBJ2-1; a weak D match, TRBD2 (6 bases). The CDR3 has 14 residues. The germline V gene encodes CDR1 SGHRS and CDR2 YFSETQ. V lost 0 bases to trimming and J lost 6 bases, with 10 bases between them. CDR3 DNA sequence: TGCGCCAGCAGCTTGGACGGCGGGGTCAATGAGCAGTTCTTC. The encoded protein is CASSLDGGVNEQFF.

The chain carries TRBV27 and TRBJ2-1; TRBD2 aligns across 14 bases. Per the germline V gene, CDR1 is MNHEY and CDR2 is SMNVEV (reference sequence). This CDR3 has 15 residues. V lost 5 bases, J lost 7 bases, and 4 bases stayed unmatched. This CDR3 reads CASSQGLAGVNEQFF. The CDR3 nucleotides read TGTGCCAGCAGTCAGGGACTAGCGGGGGTAAATGAGCAGTTCTTC.

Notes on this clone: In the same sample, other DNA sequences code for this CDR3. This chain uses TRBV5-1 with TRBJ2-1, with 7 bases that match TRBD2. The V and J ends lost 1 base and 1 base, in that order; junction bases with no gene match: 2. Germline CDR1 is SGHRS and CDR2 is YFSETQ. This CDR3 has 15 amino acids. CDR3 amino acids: CASSLNGGSYNEQFF. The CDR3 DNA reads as TGCGCCAGCAGCTTGAACGGGGGGTCCTACAATGAGCAGTTCTTC.